This T cell receptor beta chain was captured in a study of human T cells and chemical hapten exposure. This sample's time point: pre-sensitization, week 0. Noted treatment: therapeutic diphenylcyclopropenone sensitization with weekly scalp DPC. Trimming removed 3 bases from V and 2 bases from J, with 15 bases in between. The CDR3 runs 16 residues. The germline V gene has CDR1 KGHDR and CDR2 SFDVKD. Whole-study findings and limits: TCRs above 1 in 1000 frequency stayed constant with DPC sensitization. Expanded TCRs created a significantly greater count of big CDR3 similarity clusters than controls did.

Original processing methods: The median was about 96,000 TCRs per sample, ranging 23,224 to 690,600. TCRdb re-called the RACE reads with MiXCR, one entry per CDR3 protein. TCRdb's processing, not the authors', yielded these V and J calls. The data hold 300,000 to 400,000 distinct CDR3 sequences, with approximately 5% observed a single time. This clonotype was observed many times. Antigen specificity is unknown. The origin of this receptor is a woman in her forties or fifties with alopecia areata. Some clones in this sample may be carry-over from other donors' samples. The chain links TRBV24-1 to TRBJ2-5, with D maybe TRBD1 (6 bases). The sequences come from whole blood, collected in connection with sensitization to the hapten diphenylcyclopropenone (DPC). The CDR3 DNA follows: TGTGCCACCAGTGATCCGACAGGTGGGTCGCAAGAGACCCAGTACTTC. Amino acid sequence: CATSDPTGGSQETQYF.